This section outlines one TCR beta chain sequence together with its context. No antigen is known for it. The sample is drawn from a study of shared clonotypes between healthy human individuals. Study results and limitations: Generally, estimated richness proved larger in naive subsets than it did in memory subsets.

As originally analysed: There were no quality scores in the junction-only immunoSEQ sequences, so filtering differed. Clones were read by immunoSEQ multiplex PCR, and TCRdb kept only the in-frame ones, dropping some. The D gene and trimming were derived from the DNA, and the V and J assignments and clone size from that table. The sample consists of some 1,400,000 clones, around 97% of them appearing once. There were only Caucasian adults among the donors, and all lived in Nashville, Tennessee. The sample was naive CD4+ T cells sorted from blood. Sample subset: CD45RA+ positively selected. This sequence originates from a man younger than 40 in good health.

In DNA form, the CDR3 reads TGTGCCATCAGTGAGGACGGACTAAAGGATGAGCAGTTCTTC. Its protein product is CAISEDGLKDEQFF. The V call is TRBV10-3, the J call TRBJ2-1, with D perhaps matching TRBD2 (6 bases). This CDR3 contains 14 residues. V was cut by 2 bases and J by 8 bases, with 13 bases left in between. CDR1 is ENHRY and CDR2 is SYGVKD in the germline V gene.